The rows below give T cell receptor beta chains drawn from one sample of a study of CD8+ T cells in alopecia areata. Method: immunoSEQ multiplex PCR; TCRdb's copy keeps in-frame clones and lacks some. Of 150,000 to 250,000 clones in the sample, 55% to 70% were seen once. The sequencing used CD4+ T cells sorted from blood, collected at week 4, from a patient treated with tofacitinib. The receptors stem from a human donor with alopecia areata. Both conserved end residues are trimmed from each CDR3. The D gene is left open where the match is weak.

. | TRBJ1-2 | TRBV29-1 | SVDPYQGYGYT
. | TRBJ2-5 | TRBV11-2 | ASSLEYSDSQY
. | TRBJ1-1 | TRBV4-1 | ASSQRGGLMNTEAF
TRBD1 | TRBJ1-5 | TRBV5-1 | ASTYGTGDQPQH
. | TRBJ1-3 | TRBV15 | ATSRDRTSGNTIY
. | TRBJ1-1 | TRBV30 | AWSPGRMNTEAF
TRBD1 | TRBJ2-5 | TRBV11-2 | ASSRGGMETQY
. | TRBJ2-1 | TRBV2 | ASSDRPGFYNEQF
. | TRBJ2-7 | TRBV5-1 | ASSLWGYEQY
TRBD1 | TRBJ2-1 | TRBV30 | ALGGQGATYNEQF
. | TRBJ1-2 | TRBV9 | ASSVAAAGNYGYT
. | TRBJ1-1 | TRBV28 | ASSPMGQKSEAF
. | TRBJ2-7 | TRBV6-1 | ASSEGALGGVGEY
. | TRBJ1-4 | TRBV30 | AWTTARNEKLF
TRBD2 | TRBJ2-5 | TRBV9 | ASSVEGSGGSMIQETQY
. | TRBJ2-5 | TRBV30 | AWSRTRVPKETQY
. | TRBJ1-1 | TRBV25-1 | ASSWESEAF
. | TRBJ2-5 | TRBV10-3 | AISESGGQQETQY
. | TRBJ1-2 | TRBV30 | AWKPPGPVNYGYT
TRBD2 | TRBJ2-7 | TRBV28 | ASSTPGLGGPHEQY
. | TRBJ1-6 | TRBV6-5 | ASSPVGTGALH
. | TRBJ2-2 | TRBV5-1 | ASSLESGGELF
. | TRBJ1-1 | TRBV2 | ASSTSNTEAF
. | TRBJ2-5 | TRBV7-9 | AGLRDQETQY
TRBD1 | TRBJ1-1 | TRBV4-1 | ASSPSGQGGRVAF
. | TRBJ1-5 | TRBV29-1 | SVEDPGQPQH
. | TRBJ1-1 | TRBV29-1 | SVHRAEAF
. | TRBJ2-3 | TRBV10-3 | ASAEAVSSTDTQY
TRBD1 | TRBJ1-6 | TRBV6-5 | ASSYSTGQNSPLH
. | TRBJ1-1 | TRBV4-3 | ASSQETGFGTEAF
. | TRBJ2-7 | TRBV2 | ASSLAIREQY
. | TRBJ2-1 | TRBV28 | ASRPPSSKQF
. | TRBJ2-7 | TRBV7-2 | ASSTNPSYEQY
. | TRBJ2-1 | TRBV29-1 | SVETFEEQF
. | TRBJ2-2 | TRBV9 | ASSYRDTGELF
TRBD1 | TRBJ1-1 | TRBV7-3 | ASSFQGGSNTEAF